Listed below are T cell receptor beta chains from one sample, sequenced in a study of shared clonotypes between healthy human individuals. Some clones are missing from TCRdb's copy, which holds only in-frame ones; the method was immunoSEQ multiplex PCR. In the table there are 2 million to 2.5 million clones, less than 95% of which are singletons. Sequences were obtained from naive CD4+ T cells from PBMCs. These receptors were collected from a man younger than 35 in good health. Some clones in this sample may be carry-over from other donors' samples. Each CDR3 is given with its conserved first and last residue. A D gene is named only where the DNA matches it firmly.

V	J	D	DNA	CDR3
TRBV9	TRBJ2-7	TRBD2	TGTGCCAGCAGCACTAGCGGGAGCTCCTACGAGCAGTACTTC	CASSTSGSSYEQYF
TRBV25-1	TRBJ1-1	.	TGTGCCAGCAGCAGGGTTGACACTGAAGCTTTCTTT	CASSRVDTEAFF
TRBV28	TRBJ1-5	.	TGTGCCACAGACGGGGGAGGTTGGAAGAGCAATCAGCCCCAGCATTTT	CATDGGGWKSNQPQHF
TRBV6-1	TRBJ2-3	TRBD2	TGTGCCAGCAGTGTCTTTCTAGCGGGGGTCACAGATACGCAGTATTTT	CASSVFLAGVTDTQYF
TRBV28	TRBJ1-5	TRBD1	TGTGCCAGCAGCCGACAGCCAGGGGGCTGGCAGCCCCAGCATTTT	CASSRQPGGWQPQHF
TRBV19	TRBJ1-1	TRBD1	TGTGCCAGTAGTATCCTACAGGGGGCACAAGGCACTGAAGCTTTCTTT	CASSILQGAQGTEAFF
TRBV2	TRBJ2-3	TRBD1	TGTGCCAGAACAACAGGGGCCGGCACAGATACGCAGTATTTT	CARTTGAGTDTQYF
TRBV5-1	TRBJ2-7	.	TGCGCCAGCAGCCGTGGGGACTTCGGGGGCGAGCAGTACTTC	CASSRGDFGGEQYF
TRBV7-9	TRBJ1-5	TRBD1	TGTGCCAGCAGCCGGGGACAGTATGATCAGCCCCAGCATTTT	CASSRGQYDQPQHF
TRBV7-2	TRBJ2-3	TRBD1	TGTGCCAGCAGTTACTTCCCGGGACAGAGCACAGATACGCAGTATTTT	CASSYFPGQSTDTQYF
TRBV28	TRBJ1-4	.	TGTGCCAGCAGTTTATTCCGAGACACTGGGAAACTGTTTTTT	CASSLFRDTGKLFF
TRBV9	TRBJ2-5	TRBD2	TGTGCCAGCAGCGTAGGGGGCGGGAGGGCTCAAGAGACCCAGTACTTC	CASSVGGGRAQETQYF
TRBV15	TRBJ2-7	TRBD1	TGTGCCACCAGCAGATTTACGGGACAGGGGCACCCGGAGCAGTACTTC	CATSRFTGQGHPEQYF
TRBV18	TRBJ2-5	TRBD1	TGTGCCAGCTCACCTCAGGGGGCTAGCATGGAGACCCAGTACTTC	CASSPQGASMETQYF
TRBV30	TRBJ1-5	.	TGTGCCTGGAGTGTAGGTACAACTCCTTATAGCAATCAGCCCCAGCATTTT	CAWSVGTTPYSNQPQHF
TRBV7-2	TRBJ1-2	.	TGTGCCAGCAGCTTAGTGGGGGGATTGCGGGGCTACACCTTC	CASSLVGGLRGYTF